This passage covers 10 T cell receptor beta chains from one sample sequenced in a study of CXCR3-negative and CXCR3-positive naive CD8 T cells. Regarding the study as a whole: CXCR3-positive naive cells carried more hydrophobic TRB CDR3s than CXCR3-negative ones.

The antigens of these receptors remain unknown. With UMI labels, 5' RACE was used to prepare the TRB cDNA libraries. TCRdb reprocessed the 5' RACE reads, keeping one entry per CDR3 protein, no DNA. This sample's table has fewer than 90,000 distinct CDR3 sequences. The source material was naive CXCR3+ CD8+ T cells from blood. Subset of the sample: CD45RO-CCR7+CD27+CD95- naive CD8+ T cells expressing CXCR3 (TNR3+). These TCRs come from a human donor in good health. Some clones in this sample may be carry-over from other donors' samples.

The chain employs TRBV11-1 and TRBJ2-7; TCRdb's assignment of TRBD1 cannot be checked, as there is no DNA. Germline V CDR1 and CDR2: SGHAT, FQDESV (reference sequence). This CDR3 has 14 residues. CDR3: CASSLPGSTYEQYF.

This chain uses TRBV20-1 with TRBJ1-3. The germline V gene has CDR1 DFQATT and CDR2 SNEGSKA (reference sequence). This CDR3 is built from 14 residues. The CDR3 here is CSAREWEPGNTIYF.

The chain's CDR3 is CASRLDRGHSNQPQHF. This chain links TRBV28 with TRBJ1-5; no DNA is available, so the TRBD1 call from TCRdb remains unchecked. CDR1 and CDR2 from the germline V gene are MDHEN and SYDVKM. This CDR3 contains 16 residues.

This chain uses TRBV19 with TRBJ1-1. CDR1 and CDR2 (germline): LNHDA, SQIVND (reference sequence). The CDR3 loop spans 15 amino acids. The CDR3 spells CASSVVRDLVTEAFF.

The V call is TRBV6-2 or TRBV6-3, the J call TRBJ2-7; absent DNA, TCRdb's TRBD1 call cannot be checked. The CDR3 runs 11 residues. Germline V gene data show CDR1 as MNHEY and CDR2 as SVGEGT. The CDR3 spells CASRTGYEQYF.

The chain links TRBV7-9 to TRBJ2-2. Germline loops: CDR1 SEHNR, CDR2 FQNEAQ (reference sequence). CDR3 size: 11 residues. This chain's CDR3 is CASRNTGELFF.

The genes are TRBV29-1 and TRBJ2-1; the D gene TCRdb calls, TRBD2, cannot be checked with no DNA. Per germline, CDR1 SQVTM and CDR2 ANQGSEA. CDR3 size: 15 residues. The chain's CDR3 is CSVDWATSGFNEQFF.

The rearrangement links TRBV5-1 to TRBJ2-7; TCRdb lists TRBD2, though no DNA is available to test this call. In germline, CDR1 is SGHRS, CDR2 YFSETQ. The CDR3 is 14 residues long. The CDR3 here is CASSDGTSSYEQYF.

The chain uses TRBV9 and TRBJ2-1; TCRdb's assignment of TRBD2 cannot be checked, as there is no DNA. The CDR3 is 17 residues long. Germline V gene sequence: CDR1 SGDLS, CDR2 YYNGEE. The CDR3 is CASSPHPEGDSYNEQFF.

V usage is TRBV6-2 or TRBV6-3 and J usage is TRBJ2-1; no DNA is available, so the TRBD1 call from TCRdb remains unchecked. The CDR3 loop spans 12 amino acids. CDR1 is MNHEY, CDR2 SVGEGT, per germline. The CDR3 is CASSPWGNEQFF.